The entry below describes one TCR beta chain. This entry is derived from a study of control samples from healthy donors and cancer patients. The CDR3 is 15 amino acids. Trimming removed 5 bases from V and 6 bases from J; junction bases left unmatched: 10. Germline loops: CDR1 LNHDA, CDR2 SQIVND (reference sequence). Method: immunoSEQ multiplex PCR; TCRdb's copy keeps in-frame clones and lacks some. The sample lists fewer than 60,000 clones, around 87% seen once, with approximately 11% in the top ten. This chain uses TRBV19 with TRBJ1-5, with 7 bases matching TRBD1. This receptor was identified in a woman aged 55-70 years with lung cancer. Sequencing was performed on PBMCs. As DNA, the CDR3 is TGTGCCAGTAGTCCGATGACAGGGTTAAGTCAGCCCCAGCATTTT. This codes for CASSPMTGLSQPQHF.